The 6 T cell receptor beta chains reported below all come from one sample, sequenced in a study of human T cells and chemical hapten exposure. This sample's time point: patch test 2, 6 weeks after DPC sensitization. Regarding treatment: therapeutic diphenylcyclopropenone sensitization with weekly scalp DPC. TCRdb re-called the RACE reads with MiXCR, one entry per CDR3 protein. The sample has more than 75,000 distinct CDR3 sequences; about a tenth are singletons. The specimen was whole blood, collected in connection with sensitization to the hapten diphenylcyclopropenone (DPC). The receptors were gathered from a woman aged 40 to 50 with alopecia areata. Some clones in this sample may be carry-over from other donors' samples.

The table lists this clonotype with many counts. The V gene is TRBV11-2, the J gene TRBJ2-1; D is unclear. Germline loops: CDR1 SGHAT, CDR2 FQNNGV. The CDR3 spans 13 residues. With 2 bases removed from V and 3 bases from J, the gap between germline ends came to 5 bases. CDR3 amino acids: CASSLLGYNEQFF. For the CDR3, the DNA is TGTGCCAGCAGCTTACTAGGCTACAATGAGCAGTTCTTC.

The table lists this clonotype with many counts. V and J are TRBV25-1 and TRBJ2-7; TRBD1 matches 11 bases. The CDR3 totals 14 residues. Germline lookup yields CDR1 MGHDK and CDR2 SYGVNS. Trimming cost V 4 bases and J 7 bases; bases outside gene matches: 6. For the CDR3, the DNA is TGTGCCAGCAGTGGGGGACAGGGGGTCTGGGAGCAGTACTTC. This sequence encodes CASSGGQGVWEQYF.

A word on this clonotype: The junction differs from germline at one of its ends, possibly a read error. The rearrangement links TRBV7-2 to TRBJ2-7; possibly TRBD1 for D (6 bases). Germline CDR1 reads SGHTA; CDR2 reads FQGNSA. The CDR3 totals 14 residues. CDR3 region: CSSSLMDSSYEQYF. CDR3 nucleotide sequence: TGTTCCAGCAGCTTAATGGACAGTTCCTACGAGCAGTACTTC.

This clonotype was seen only a few times. The chain links TRBV20-1 to TRBJ2-3; D might be TRBD2 (5 bases). This CDR3 comprises 13 residues. Germline-derived CDR1 and CDR2 are DFQATT and SNEGSKA (reference sequence). V dropped 4 bases and J dropped 3 bases, with 11 bases sitting between them. CDR3: CSAKGSSTDTQYF. In nucleotides, the CDR3 is TGCAGTGCTAAAGGGAGTAGTACAGATACGCAGTATTTT.

The sample holds many counts of this clonotype. The V and J genes are TRBV7-2 and TRBJ2-2; D remains ambiguous. CDR1 and CDR2 (germline): SGHTA, FQGNSA. This CDR3 spans 15 amino acids. Trimming took off 6 bases at V and 0 bases at J, with 11 bases between the two ends. The CDR3 is CASRIQPTNTGELFF. As DNA, the CDR3 is TGTGCCAGCAGAATACAGCCGACGAACACCGGGGAGCTGTTTTTT.

This clonotype has just a few counts. This rearrangement joins TRBV6-5 to TRBJ1-5, with 8 bases that match TRBD1. The CDR3 loop spans 14 amino acids. Germline CDR1 is MNHEY and CDR2 is SVGAGI. Losses at the gene ends were 7 bases for V and 4 bases for J; bases not matched to a gene: 6. The CDR3 DNA reads TGTGCCAGCATCAGGGGGCGGGATAATCAGCCCCAGCATTTT. This translates into CASIRGRDNQPQHF.